There are a few counts of the clone carrying this TCR beta chain. This sample stems from a study of post-analysis software for immune sequencing data. Unique molecular identifiers featured in each of the TCR beta cDNA libraries. TCRdb reprocessed the PCR reads with MiXCR, giving one entry per CDR3 protein. The table lists roughly 400,000 distinct CDR3 sequences, approximately 37% of them singletons. Material: blood. The sequence was collected from a girl aged 2 to 10 with multiple sclerosis.

The CDR3 DNA is TGTGCCATAAGGACAGGGCCCAATCAGCCCCAGCATTTT. Translation gives CAIRTGPNQPQHF. This chain joins TRBV10-3 and TRBJ1-5; 8 bases align to TRBD1. Germline CDR1 and CDR2: ENHRY and SYGVKD. This CDR3 comprises 13 residues. The junction had 4 bases not matched to a gene; V was cut back by 9 bases and J by 3 bases.